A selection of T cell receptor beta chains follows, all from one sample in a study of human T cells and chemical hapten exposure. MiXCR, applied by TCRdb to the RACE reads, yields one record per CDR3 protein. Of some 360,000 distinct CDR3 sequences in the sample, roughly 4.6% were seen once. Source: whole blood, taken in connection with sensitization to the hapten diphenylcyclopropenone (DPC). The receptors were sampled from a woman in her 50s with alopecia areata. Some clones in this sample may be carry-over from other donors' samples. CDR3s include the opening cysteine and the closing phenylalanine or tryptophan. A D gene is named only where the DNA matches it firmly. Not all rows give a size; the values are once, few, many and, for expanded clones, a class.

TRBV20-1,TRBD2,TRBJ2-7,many,TGCAGTGCTAGGGGGGTGCTAGCGGGAGACTACGAGCAGTACTTC,CSARGVLAGDYEQYF
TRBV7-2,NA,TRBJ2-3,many,TGTGCCAGCAGCTTTGGTGGGAGGCTAACAGATACGCAGTATTTT,CASSFGGRLTDTQYF
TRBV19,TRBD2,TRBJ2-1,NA,TGTGCCAGTAGCTTCGGCGGGAGGGCCAGGAATGAGCAGTTCTTC,CASSFGGRARNEQFF
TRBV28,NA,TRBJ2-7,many,TGTGCCAGCAGTCCTATAACGGACTTATCCTACGAGCAGTACTTC,CASSPITDLSYEQYF
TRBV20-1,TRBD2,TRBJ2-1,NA,TGCAGTGCTAGCGGCCAGCTAGCGGGGTACAATGAGCAGTTCTTC,CSASGQLAGYNEQFF
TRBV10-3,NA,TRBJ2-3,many,TGTGCCATCTTGATCGAAGAGGGGGGCACAGATACGCAGTATTTT,CAILIEEGGTDTQYF
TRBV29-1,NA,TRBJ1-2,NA,TGCAGCGTCGACAGTGACGGCTACACCTTC,CSVDSDGYTF
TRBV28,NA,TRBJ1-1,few,TGTGCCAGCAGTCCCCGACAGGAACGTTGGACTGAAGCTTTCTTT,CASSPRQERWTEAFF
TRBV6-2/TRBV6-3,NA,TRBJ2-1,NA,TGTGCCAGCAGCCGGCGACCCCTGCCGGGGAATGAGCAGTTCTTC,CASSRRPLPGNEQFF
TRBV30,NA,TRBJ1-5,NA,TGTGCCTGGAGTGGAGTTTATAGCAATCAGCCCCAGCATTTT,CAWSGVYSNQPQHF
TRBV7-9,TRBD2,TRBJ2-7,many,TGTGCCAGCAGCTTATTCGGGGCTAGCGGGAATGAGCAGTACTTC,CASSLFGASGNEQYF
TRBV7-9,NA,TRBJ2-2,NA,TGTGCCAGCAGCTCCGTAGCGGCGAACACCGGGGAGCTGTTTTTT,CASSSVAANTGELFF
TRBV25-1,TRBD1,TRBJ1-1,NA,TGTGCCAGCTCACCCCTGGGACAGGGGGCAAGTGAAGCTTTCTTT,CASSPLGQGASEAFF
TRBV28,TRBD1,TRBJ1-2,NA,TGTGCCAGCAGTATCTCCTTCACAGGGGGACGCGGCTACACCTTC,CASSISFTGGRGYTF
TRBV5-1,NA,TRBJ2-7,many,TGCGCCAGCAGCATGAATAGCAGAGACTACGAGCAGTACTTC,CASSMNSRDYEQYF
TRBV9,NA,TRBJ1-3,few,TGTGCCAGCACCTTAGGGGGTTCTGGAAACACCATATATTTT,CASTLGGSGNTIYF
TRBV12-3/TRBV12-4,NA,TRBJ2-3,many,TGTGCCAGCAGCGCACATCGGCCAGATACGCAGTATTTT,CASSAHRPDTQYF
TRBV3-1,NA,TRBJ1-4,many,TGTGCCAGCAGCCAAGATGTTTATAATGAAAAACTGTTTTTT,CASSQDVYNEKLFF
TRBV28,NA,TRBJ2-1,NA,TGTGCCAGCAATCAAGCAGGGAAAGGGGACAATGAGCAGTTCTTC,CASNQAGKGDNEQFF
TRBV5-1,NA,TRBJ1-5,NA,TGCGCCAGCAGCCCCGGGCCGGATCAGCCCCAGCATTTT,CASSPGPDQPQHF
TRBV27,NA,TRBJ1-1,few,TGTGCCAGCAGTAACGGGCTATTCACTGAAGCTTTCTTT,CASSNGLFTEAFF
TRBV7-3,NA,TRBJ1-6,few,TGTGCCAGCAGCTTCGGGGGTAATAATTCACCCCTCCACTTT,CASSFGGNNSPLHF
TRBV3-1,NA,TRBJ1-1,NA,TGTGCCAGCAGCCAAATCAGTACTGAAGCTTTCTTT,CASSQISTEAFF
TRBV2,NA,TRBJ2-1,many,TGTGCCAGCGCCCGCGTGGCAGGGGGGACCGGTGAGCAGTTCTTC,CASARVAGGTGEQFF
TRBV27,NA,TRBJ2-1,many,TGTGCCAGCACCTGGGGGGGGGGCCTTGTGTATGAGCAGTTCTTC,CASTWGGGLVYEQFF
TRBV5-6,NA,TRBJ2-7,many,TGTGCCAGCAGCTTGGTAGGAAGCGAGCAGTACTTC,CASSLVGSEQYF
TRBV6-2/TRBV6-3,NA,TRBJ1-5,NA,TGTGCCAGCACGCCGGGGCTGCACAATCAGCCCCAGCATTTT,CASTPGLHNQPQHF
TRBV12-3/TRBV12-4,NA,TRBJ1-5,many,TGTGCCAGCAGTTTAGGCGGTGAGCCCCAGCATTTT,CASSLGGEPQHF
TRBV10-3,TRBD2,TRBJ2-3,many,TGTGCCATCAGTATCCTAGCGGGGGGGCCTGATACGCAGTATTTT,CAISILAGGPDTQYF
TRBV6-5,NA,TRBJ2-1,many,TGTGCCAGCAGAGGGCAGGGAACCTCCTACAATGAGCAGTTCTTC,CASRGQGTSYNEQFF
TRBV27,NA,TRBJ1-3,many,TGTGCCAGCAATCGGTTCGGACAGAGCTCTGGAAACACCATATATTTT,CASNRFGQSSGNTIYF
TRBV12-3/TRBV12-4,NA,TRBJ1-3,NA,TGTGCCAGCAGTTTACCTGGGACAAACACCATATATTTT,CASSLPGTNTIYF
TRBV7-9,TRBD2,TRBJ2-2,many,TGTGCCAGCAGCCCGTCGGCGGGGGGCGGGGAGCTGTTTTTT,CASSPSAGGGELFF
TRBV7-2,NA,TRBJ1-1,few,TGTGCCAGCAGCTTAGAATCTTTGGGAAACACTGAAGCTTTCTTT,CASSLESLGNTEAFF
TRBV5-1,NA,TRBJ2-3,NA,TGCGCCAGCAGCCCCCTTGAGCATCCAATGGATACGCAGTATTTT,CASSPLEHPMDTQYF
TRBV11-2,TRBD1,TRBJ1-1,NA,TGTGCCAGCATCCTAGCAGGGGGGGGCACTGAAGCTTTCTTT,CASILAGGGTEAFF
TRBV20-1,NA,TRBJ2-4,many,TGCAGTGCCCGAGCGGCAGGGGCCAAAAACATTCAGTACTTC,CSARAAGAKNIQYF
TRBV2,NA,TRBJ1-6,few,TGTGCCACCTGTTTACAGGGCCCGTCCTATAATTCACCCCTCCACTTT,CATCLQGPSYNSPLHF
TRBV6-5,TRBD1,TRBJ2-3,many,TGTGCCAGCAAACATACCGGGACAGCTAGCACAGATACGCAGTATTTT,CASKHTGTASTDTQYF
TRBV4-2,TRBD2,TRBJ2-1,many,TGTGCCAGCAGCCAAGTGAGGTGGGAGGGCCGTTCCTACAATGAGCAGTTCTTC,CASSQVRWEGRSYNEQFF
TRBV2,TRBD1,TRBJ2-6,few,TGTGCCAGCAGTGAGGGACAGCGCCGGGCCAACGTCCTGACTTTC,CASSEGQRRANVLTF
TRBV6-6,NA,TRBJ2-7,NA,TGTGCCAGCAGTTACTCCGGCGGGACCAGTAAGCAGTACTTC,CASSYSGGTSKQYF
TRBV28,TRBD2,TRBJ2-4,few,TGTGCCAGCAGCCCACTACCCAGCGGGGGCCAAGGCATTCAGTACTTC,CASSPLPSGGQGIQYF
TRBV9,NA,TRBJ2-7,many,TGTGCCAGCAGCGTAGGGCTCGGCCCATCATACGAGCAGTACTTC,CASSVGLGPSYEQYF
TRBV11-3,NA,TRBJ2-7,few,TGTGCCAGCAGCTCCGAGGCAGTTAGTGAGCAGTACTTC,CASSSEAVSEQYF
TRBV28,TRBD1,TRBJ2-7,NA,TGTGCCAGCATCCCGGGCGCCGGGACAGGCCTCTTCTCCTACGAGCAGTACTTC,CASIPGAGTGLFSYEQYF
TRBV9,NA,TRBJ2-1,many,TGTGCCAGCAGCGTAGGTTATAGGAATGAGCAGTTCTTC,CASSVGYRNEQFF
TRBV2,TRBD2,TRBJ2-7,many,TGTGCCAGCAGCGCGGGACTAATAGAGGGGTCCTACGAGCAGTACTTC,CASSAGLIEGSYEQYF
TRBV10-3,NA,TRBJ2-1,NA,TGTGCCATCAGTGAAACCCCCCGTGAGCAGTTCTTC,CAISETPREQFF
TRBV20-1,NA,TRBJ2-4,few,TGCAGTGCTAGAGAGGTGGGGGTATCCAAAAACATTCAGTACTTC,CSAREVGVSKNIQYF
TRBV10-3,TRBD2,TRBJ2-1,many,TGTGCCATCAGCGGGGGGAAGGGTGAGCAGTTCTTC,CAISGGKGEQFF
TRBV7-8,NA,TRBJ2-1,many,TGTGCCAGCAGCTTGGCTAGATTCTACAATGAGCAGTTCTTC,CASSLARFYNEQFF
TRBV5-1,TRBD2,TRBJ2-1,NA,TGCGCCAGCAGCCCCCTGTGGACTAGGTCGAATGAGCAGTTCTTC,CASSPLWTRSNEQFF
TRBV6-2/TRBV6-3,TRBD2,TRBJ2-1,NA,TGTGCCATCCGGGGAGGAGGACTAGCGAGCTCGGAGCAGTTCTTC,CAIRGGGLASSEQFF